Each of the 5 T cell receptor beta chains below was sequenced from the same sample in a study of cytomegalovirus exposure and HLA in healthy donors. Libraries were prepared by immunoSEQ multiplex PCR; TCRdb keeps only in-frame clonotypes and omits some of them. The sample lists hundreds of thousands of clones, over 75% occurring once. The sequenced material came from PBMCs. The source of these receptors is a woman aged 18-35 years in good health and CMV-seronegative.

The table lists this clone with a count of one. V usage is TRBV27 and J usage is TRBJ2-2, with no clear D. The germline V gene has CDR1 MNHEY and CDR2 SMNVEV (reference sequence). Trimming pared 0 bases from V and 0 bases from J, leaving 5 bases between. CDR3 length equals 15 residues. CDR3 amino acids: CASSLSPANTGELFF. The DNA for the CDR3 is TGTGCCAGCAGTTTATCTCCGGCGAACACCGGGGAGCTGTTTTTT.

V usage is TRBV5-6 and J usage is TRBJ1-5, with 11 nucleotides matching TRBD1. V shed 4 bases and J 0 bases; nucleotides not matched to a gene: 3. Germline V gene data show CDR1 as SGHDT and CDR2 as YYEEEE. CDR3 length: 16 amino acids. In nucleotides, the CDR3 is TGTGCCAGCAGCGGTGGACAGGGGGCTAGCAATCAGCCCCAGCATTTT. Its protein product is CASSGGQGASNQPQHF.

This chain links TRBV15 with TRBJ1-5, with D possibly matching TRBD1 (5 bases). This CDR3 has 16 amino acids. Trimming removed 2 bases from V and 3 bases from J, with 14 bases in between. From germline, CDR1 is LNHNV and CDR2 YYDKDF (reference sequence). The DNA for the CDR3 is TGTGCCACCAGCAGACCGAAAGGGGTTAACAATCAGCCCCAGCATTTT. It translates to CATSRPKGVNNQPQHF.

The V call is TRBV15, the J call TRBJ2-7; TRBD2 matches 16 bases. With V trimmed by 3 bases and J by 0 bases, 8 bases remained unmatched. The CDR3 is 19 amino acids. CDR1 and CDR2 (germline): LNHNV, YYDKDF (reference sequence). The CDR3 is CATSRLSGTSGRASYEQYF. CDR3 sequence (DNA): TGTGCCACCAGCAGGCTATCCGGGACTAGCGGGAGGGCCTCCTACGAGCAGTACTTC.

V gene TRBV5-6 combines with J gene TRBJ1-1; 7 nucleotides match TRBD1. Germline V lookup: CDR1 SGHDT, CDR2 YYEEEE. The CDR3 runs 19 residues. With 4 bases clipped from V and 0 bases from J, the junction kept 18 bases outside the gene matches. Here the CDR3 reads CASSTAGGTLRRMNTEAFF. The CDR3 nucleotides are TGTGCCAGCAGCACCGCAGGGGGGACCCTGCGGCGAATGAACACTGAAGCTTTCTTT.